This TCR beta chain was captured by sequencing in a study of control samples from healthy donors and cancer patients. This clone showed up just once. This CDR3 is 18 amino acids long. Germline values: CDR1 SGDLS, CDR2 YYNGEE. J lost 0 bases, V lost 3 bases, and 6 bases had no gene match. The table came from immunoSEQ multiplex PCR; TCRdb's copy has only in-frame clones and leaves some out. In the table there are approximately 150,000 clones, around 94% of which are singletons. Sequencing was carried out using blood. This sequence originates from a man in his forties in good health. This chain joins TRBV9 and TRBJ2-6, with 10 nucleotides matching TRBD2. As DNA, the CDR3 is TGTGCCAGCAGCGGATGGACTAGCGGAAACTCTGGGGCCAACGTCCTGACTTTC. Residues: CASSGWTSGNSGANVLTF.